Listed below are T cell receptor beta chains from one sample, sequenced in a study of blood T cells in healthy people across ages. TCRdb redid the calling of the 5' RACE reads with MiXCR, one entry per CDR3 protein. The sample lists about 650,000 distinct CDR3 sequences; around 32% were seen once. Input material: blood. Receptors were obtained from an elderly woman in good health. Both conserved end residues are part of each CDR3. A D gene is named only where the DNA matches it firmly.

CASSLVRGSVNKQFF	15	TRBJ2-1	-	TRBV5-1
CASRPSGGARNEQFF	15	TRBJ2-1	TRBD2	TRBV3-1
CASSSAGGLREQYF	14	TRBJ2-5	-	TRBV5-6
CASNRIGGDYGYTF	14	TRBJ1-2	-	TRBV6-6
CASSEQGPNYGYTF	14	TRBJ1-2	-	TRBV7-2
CSARDGGGAPDTQYF	15	TRBJ2-3	TRBD2	TRBV20-1
CSVDWTSGPSTDTQYF	16	TRBJ2-3	TRBD2	TRBV29-1
CASSPSGGRYEQYF	14	TRBJ2-7	TRBD2	TRBV12-3/TRBV12-4
CASSQGMAEDGYTF	14	TRBJ1-2	-	TRBV3-1
CATSDILAGQETQYF	15	TRBJ2-5	TRBD2	TRBV24-1
CASSQEWNLATSTDTQYF	18	TRBJ2-3	-	TRBV4-3
CSARDAGSQYF	11	TRBJ2-5	-	TRBV20-1
CASSKGQATNTEAFF	15	TRBJ1-1	TRBD1	TRBV4-1
CASSCSPGRTNVRGETQYF	19	TRBJ2-5	-	TRBV6-5
CASSQDPLTTDTQYF	15	TRBJ2-3	-	TRBV4-1
CTSSPRAGGQETQYF	15	TRBJ2-5	TRBD2	TRBV18
CACSETPSGSSYNEQFF	17	TRBJ2-1	TRBD2	TRBV9
CASSQDGAGSGADTQYF	17	TRBJ2-3	-	TRBV4-1
CASRYDRGTEAFF	13	TRBJ1-1	-	TRBV14
CASRRDRAPREQYF	14	TRBJ2-7	TRBD1	TRBV6-2/TRBV6-3
CASSLGRGGTQYF	13	TRBJ2-5	-	TRBV12-3/TRBV12-4
CASSATRGEQFF	12	TRBJ2-1	-	TRBV9
CSARTSGGAAGELFF	15	TRBJ2-2	TRBD2	TRBV20-1
CASSPGGGFETQYF	14	TRBJ2-5	-	TRBV6-5
CASSSGPQETQFF	13	TRBJ2-1	-	TRBV6-4
CASSYGFASNEKLFF	15	TRBJ1-4	-	TRBV6-5
CASSFGTRSCEQYF	14	-	TRBD2	TRBV12-3/TRBV12-4
CASSQLSDSPLHF	13	TRBJ1-6	-	TRBV3-1
CASSPPSSPDTQYF	14	TRBJ2-3	-	TRBV12-3/TRBV12-4
CASRPRDRPTYEQYF	15	TRBJ2-7	TRBD1	TRBV6-5
CASSFTRGYGTDTQYF	16	TRBJ2-3	-	TRBV7-2
CASSFGTGVNEKLFF	15	TRBJ1-4	-	TRBV7-9
CASSLLAGVAKNIQYF	16	TRBJ2-4	TRBD2	TRBV7-2
CASSSGQGNIGIAGYTF	17	TRBJ1-2	TRBD1	TRBV5-1
CAWSVSRGGNSPLHF	15	TRBJ1-6	-	TRBV30
CASSFWQLEAFF	12	TRBJ1-1	-	TRBV12-3/TRBV12-4
CASSEGRPQGGNSPLHF	17	TRBJ1-6	-	TRBV2
CASSLGGQFRPGDGYTF	17	TRBJ1-2	-	TRBV27
CASKTAGETGELFF	14	TRBJ2-2	-	TRBV28